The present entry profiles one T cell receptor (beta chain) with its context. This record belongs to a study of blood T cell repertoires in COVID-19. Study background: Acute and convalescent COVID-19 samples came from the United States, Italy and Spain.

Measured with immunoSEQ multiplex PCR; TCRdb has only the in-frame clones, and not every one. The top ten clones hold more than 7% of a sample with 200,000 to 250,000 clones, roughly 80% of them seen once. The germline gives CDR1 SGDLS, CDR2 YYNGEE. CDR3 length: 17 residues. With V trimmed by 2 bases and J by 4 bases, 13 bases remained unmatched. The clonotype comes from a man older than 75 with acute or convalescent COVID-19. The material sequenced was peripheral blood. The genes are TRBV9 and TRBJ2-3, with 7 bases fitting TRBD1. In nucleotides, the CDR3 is TGTGCCAGCAGCGTCAAGGGGGCACCTACTCCGGCAGATACGCAGTATTTT. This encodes CASSVKGAPTPADTQYF.